This note documents a single T cell receptor beta chain sequence. Its specificity is not known. Within the sample, other DNA sequences also encode this same CDR3. V gave up 2 bases and J gave up 5 bases, with 4 bases separating them. In germline, CDR1 is SGDLS, CDR2 YYNGEE. The CDR3 is made up of 12 amino acids. Antigen-specific CD4+ T cells were expanded (with viral peptide pools) by the ViraFEST assay ahead of sequencing. CD4+ T cell isolation took place after less than 13 days of culture. Two-dose vaccination with either BNT162b2 or mRNA-1273 was given to the participants. Recipients of the vaccine had no prior SARS-CoV-2 infection and negative nucleocapsid antibodies. Some 2 million PBMC per well were cultured with 10 IU/ml IL-2 and roughly 9.9 ug/ml peptides. Cultures received IL-2 medium that replaced half the medium on days 3 and 7. This sample is drawn from a study of vaccination effects on CD4 cells after COVID-19.

Sequencing was performed with immunoSEQ multiplex PCR; in TCRdb, only in-frame clones are kept and a portion is missing. The table has approximately 17,000 clones, under 70% seen once. Sequencing used CD4+ T cells from PBMCs cultured with SARS-CoV-2 spike peptides, obtained after COVID-19 vaccination. The chain couples TRBV9 to TRBJ2-2; D is unclear. This receptor was taken from a human donor who received a COVID-19 vaccine. The CDR3 is CASSVRTGELFF. CDR3 bases: TGTGCCAGCAGCGTGCGGACCGGGGAGCTGTTTTTT.